This TCR beta chain was sequenced in a study of PD-L1 blockade in urothelial cancer. Study context: Atezolizumab (1,200 mg intravenously every 3 weeks) began in the mid-2010s for patients.

Germline CDR1 reads MNHNY; CDR2 reads SVGAGI (reference sequence). This CDR3 has 14 residues. The junction had 7 bases not matched to a gene; V was cut back by 7 bases and J by 3 bases. Profiled with immunoSEQ multiplex PCR; TCRdb holds only in-frame clones, not every one. The data show 130,000 or so clones, roughly 80% seen once. As to time point: pretreatment peripheral blood. Sequenced here: PBMCs, sampled around atezolizumab (anti-PD-L1) treatment. The TCR comes from a man aged 50 or older with urothelial cancer. The chain combines TRBV6-6 with TRBJ2-7; 9 bases are shared with TRBD1. In nucleotides, the CDR3 is TGTGCCAGCACTACACAGGGGGCAGGCTACGAGCAGTACTTC. Protein sequence: CASTTQGAGYEQYF.